This entry lists 7 T cell receptor beta chains sequenced from one sample in a study of blood T cells in healthy people across ages. A sample-barcoded 5' primer and a J-beta primer mix were used in a second PCR of about 6 to 11 cycles. A single record per CDR3 protein comes from TCRdb applying MiXCR to the 5' RACE reads. The data hold some 560,000 distinct CDR3 sequences, with about 29% observed a single time. The same sample was also used in a study of T cells of mothers and their children.

Sample: blood. The receptor set was obtained from a boy aged 2-9 years in good health.

This clonotype has just a few counts. The rearrangement links TRBV28 to TRBJ1-1; TRBD1 matches 10 bases. This CDR3 is 14 amino acids long. J gave up 1 base and V 8 bases, and 4 bases lay outside the gene matches. Germline V CDR1 and CDR2: MDHEN, SYDVKM. The CDR3 spells CASWGTGANTEAFF. CDR3 nucleotide sequence: TGTGCCAGCTGGGGGACAGGGGCGAACACTGAAGCTTTCTTT.

The rearrangement uses TRBV9 and TRBJ2-1; no clear D gene. V was trimmed by 2 bases and J by 5 bases, leaving 8 bases between them. The CDR3 is 13 residues long. Looked up from germline, CDR1 is SGDLS and CDR2 is YYNGEE. DNA for the CDR3: TGTGCCAGCAGCGTGAAGGTTAACAATGAGCAGTTCTTC. Residues: CASSVKVNNEQFF. The full variable domain, with the rest looked up from reference TRBV9 and TRBJ2-1, is DSGVTQTPKHLITATGQRVTLRCSPRSGDLSVYWYQQSLDQGLQFLIQYYNGEERAKGNILERFSAQQFPDLHSELNLSSLELGDSALYFCASSVKVNNEQFFGPGTRLTVL.

This clonotype has only a few counts. V and J are TRBV10-1 and TRBJ2-3; no reliable D call. Between the trimmed V and J ends, which lost 3 bases and 0 bases, there was a span of 7 bases. CDR1 is WNHNN and CDR2 is SYGVQD in the germline V gene (reference sequence). CDR3 length: 14 residues. CDR3 bases: TGCGCCAGCAGTGATGGCGGTAGCACAGATACGCAGTATTTT. Its protein is CASSDGGSTDTQYF.

This rearrangement joins TRBV12-3 or TRBV12-4 to TRBJ1-3; D perhaps matches TRBD1 (5 bases). CDR3 length: 16 amino acids. Trimming stripped 3 bases from V and 1 base from J, with 13 bases between. CDR3 protein: CASSFSTVGSGNTIYF. The CDR3 bases are TGTGCCAGCAGTTTCTCGACAGTCGGTTCTGGAAACACCATATATTTT.

This rearrangement joins TRBV4-3 to TRBJ1-2; 7 nucleotides align to TRBD1. V shed 0 bases, J shed 8 bases, and the junction held 9 bases outside the gene matches. The CDR3 extends over 15 amino acids. Germline V gives CDR1 LGHNA, CDR2 YSLEER. The CDR3 DNA sequence: TGCGCCAGCAGCCAAGACTATGACAGGGCGTCCGGCTACACCTTC. Protein sequence: CASSQDYDRASGYTF.

This clonotype was picked up a small number of times. The CDR3 is CSVEDWRIARETLQYF. DNA for the CDR3: TGCAGCGTTGAAGATTGGCGGATCGCACGGGAGACATTACAGTATTTT. This chain links TRBV29-1 with TRBJ2-3; possible D gene TRBD2, 6 bases. V lost 0 bases, J lost 12 bases, and 25 bases lay in between. Germline V gives CDR1 SQVTM, CDR2 ANQGSEA. CDR3 length: 16 residues.

This clonotype was found many times. The rearrangement uses TRBV20-1 and TRBJ2-5, with 9 bases lining up with TRBD2. The V gene's germline CDR1 is DFQATT and CDR2 SNEGSKA (reference sequence). The junction had 7 bases not matched to a gene; V was cut back by 6 bases and J by 5 bases. This CDR3 contains 13 residues. The CDR3: CSAPRTSEETQYF. The CDR3 nucleotides read TGCAGTGCCCCAAGGACTAGCGAGGAGACCCAGTACTTC.